What follows are 30 T cell receptor beta chains derived from one specimen sequenced in a study of blood T cell repertoires in COVID-19. The protocol was immunoSEQ multiplex PCR, while the TCRdb copy is restricted to in-frame clones and leaves out a portion. The profile covers 200,000 to 250,000 clones, with roughly 89% appearing a single time and about 9.4% taken by the ten largest. Sequencing was carried out using PBMCs or T cells enriched from blood (not recorded which). These receptors were collected from a man aged 18 to 35 with acute COVID-19.

This clone appeared a single time. The genes are TRBV28 and TRBJ1-2; a weak D match, TRBD1 (5 bases). The CDR3 is made up of 14 amino acids. Germline V gives CDR1 MDHEN, CDR2 SYDVKM. Trimming left V 9 bases short and J 5 bases short, with 19 bases between. The CDR3 loop reads CASGVVSGTYGYTF. The CDR3 DNA reads as TGTGCCAGTGGGGTCGTTTCAGGGACTTATGGCTACACCTTC.

Details on this clone: An end of the junction does not agree with germline; a read error may underlie this. This chain connects TRBV11-2 to TRBJ2-3; TRBD2 matches at 10 bases. The germline CDR1 and CDR2 sequences are SGHAT and FQNNGV. The CDR3 extends over 18 amino acids. The CDR3 is CANSFNPSGSVSTDTQYF. CDR3 nucleotides: TGTGCCAACAGCTTTAACCCTAGCGGGAGCGTGAGCACAGATACGCAGTATTTT.

This chain connects TRBV7-3 to TRBJ1-1; D is undetermined. The V gene's germline CDR1 is SGHTA and CDR2 FQGTGA. Trimming took 3 bases from V and 1 from J, leaving 6 bases between them. CDR3 length: 13 residues. CDR3 DNA sequence: TGTGCCAGCAGCTTTACAGCGAACACTGAAGCTTTCTTT. Protein sequence: CASSFTANTEAFF.

This clone has just a few counts. The rearrangement joins TRBV19 to TRBJ1-5; 11 bases fit TRBD1. V was pared by 6 bases and J by 5 bases, with 0 bases of the junction left unmatched. Germline CDR1 and CDR2: LNHDA and SQIVND (reference sequence). This CDR3 comprises 13 residues. The CDR3 region is CASRDRGHQPQHF. CDR3 coding DNA: TGTGCCAGTAGGGACAGGGGGCATCAGCCCCAGCATTTT.

The chain has TRBV27 and TRBJ1-3; 8 bases fit TRBD1. Germline CDR1 MNHEY, CDR2 SMNVEV (reference sequence). Trimming cost V 5 bases and J 1 base; bases outside gene matches: 7. The CDR3 has 16 amino acids. CDR3 sequence: CASSPVTGGSGNTIYF. Written as DNA, the CDR3 is TGTGCCAGCAGTCCAGTTACAGGGGGGTCTGGAAACACCATATATTTT.

The chain joins TRBV5-4 to TRBJ2-7; perhaps TRBD1 as D (6 bases). V lost 0 bases and J 0 bases, leaving 10 bases between the germline ends. The CDR3 spans 15 residues. Looked up from germline, CDR1 is SGHNT and CDR2 is YYREEE (reference sequence). CDR3 amino acids: CASSLGDRISYEQYF. The CDR3 nucleotides are TGTGCCAGCAGCTTGGGAGACAGGATCTCCTACGAGCAGTACTTC.

V and J are TRBV9 and TRBJ2-6; 7 bases match TRBD2. Germline values: CDR1 SGDLS, CDR2 YYNGEE. The CDR3 extends over 16 amino acids. The ends lost 7 bases at V and 1 base at J; junction bases unmatched: 8. The CDR3 spells CASWEGTNSGANVLTF. The CDR3 DNA reads TGTGCCAGCTGGGAGGGAACAAATTCTGGGGCCAACGTCCTGACTTTC.

This clone has only one observation. V usage is TRBV4-2 and J usage is TRBJ2-1; no firm D call. The length of the CDR3 is 15 residues. Trimming took 0 bases from V and 6 from J, leaving 12 bases between them. Germline V CDR1 and CDR2: LGHNA, YNFKEQ. The CDR3 sequence: CASSQESRVFNEQFF. In DNA form, the CDR3 reads TGTGCCAGCAGCCAAGAAAGCCGGGTTTTCAATGAGCAGTTCTTC.

The V call is TRBV5-6, the J call TRBJ2-7; 7 bases are a match to TRBD1. The CDR3 spans 16 residues. V lost 0 bases, J lost 0 bases, and 6 bases stayed unmatched. Per the germline V gene, CDR1 is SGHDT and CDR2 is YYEEEE. CDR3 sequence (DNA): TGTGCCAGCAGCTTGGCCGGGACAGTCACCTCCTACGAGCAGTACTTC. This translates into CASSLAGTVTSYEQYF.

The rearrangement uses TRBV30 and TRBJ2-5; D is possibly TRBD1 (6 bases). V lost 0 bases and J lost 5, with 13 bases in between. Germline CDR1 and CDR2: GTSNPN and SVGIG (reference sequence). The CDR3 has 14 amino acids. The CDR3 loop reads CAWSVTGISETQYF. DNA for the CDR3: TGTGCCTGGAGTGTCACAGGGATTTCGGAGACCCAGTACTTC.

The chain joins TRBV11-3 to TRBJ1-3; D remains ambiguous. The germline V gene encodes CDR1 SGHNT and CDR2 YENEEA. CDR3 size: 14 residues. Trimming shortened V by 5 bases and J by 1 base, and 9 bases separated the two germline ends. CDR3 in amino acids: CASSPRDSGNTIYF. The CDR3 DNA sequence: TGTGCCAGCAGCCCACGAGATTCTGGAAACACCATATATTTT.

The chain is built from TRBV6-5 and TRBJ1-2, with a weak D call TRBD1 (6 bases). The CDR3 runs to 14 residues. V lost 6 bases and J lost 7, with 18 bases in between. Germline V gives CDR1 MNHEY, CDR2 SVGAGI. The CDR3: CASRPDPGGPGYTF. As DNA, the CDR3 is TGTGCCAGCAGGCCTGACCCCGGGGGGCCTGGCTACACCTTC.

In the case of this clone: The same CDR3 can be traced to other DNA sequences in this sample. The J gene is TRBJ1-1, the V gene TRBV28; D gene uncertain. The V and J ends lost 1 base and 1 base respectively, with 10 bases between them. Germline CDR1 is MDHEN and CDR2 is SYDVKM. The CDR3 runs 15 residues. The DNA of the CDR3 is TGTGCCAGCAGTTTATCAGGTGGAGGGAACACTGAAGCTTTCTTT. Protein product: CASSLSGGGNTEAFF.

The chain joins TRBV7-9 to TRBJ2-1; 10 nucleotides agree with TRBD2. The ends lost 5 bases at V and 6 bases at J; junction bases unmatched: 13. This CDR3 is 17 amino acids long. Germline assignment: CDR1 SEHNR and CDR2 FQNEAQ (reference sequence). In DNA form, the CDR3 reads TGTGCCAGCAGCCAGACTAGCGGGCGGATAATTTTCAATGAGCAGTTCTTC. Its protein is CASSQTSGRIIFNEQFF. Full variable domain (rest looked up from reference TRBV7-9 and TRBJ2-1): DTGVSQNPRHKITKRGQNVTFRCDPISEHNRLYWYRQTLGQGPEFLTYFQNEAQLEKSRLLSDRFSAERPKGSFSTLEIQRTEQGDSAMYLCASSQTSGRIIFNEQFFGPGTRLTVL.

Note on this clone: In the same sample, other DNA sequences code for this CDR3. The chain uses TRBV27 and TRBJ2-3; D not resolved. This CDR3 is built from 14 residues. V lost 2 bases and J lost 1, with 7 bases in between. Looked up from germline, CDR1 is MNHEY and CDR2 is SMNVEV (reference sequence). In DNA, the CDR3 is TGTGCCAGCAGTTTACTTGGAGGCACAGATACGCAGTATTTT. This encodes CASSLLGGTDTQYF.

The J gene is TRBJ2-7, the V gene TRBV11-2; 7 nucleotides align to TRBD1. Losses at the gene ends were 0 bases for V and 10 bases for J; bases not matched to a gene: 12. CDR3 length: 15 residues. CDR1 is SGHAT and CDR2 is FQNNGV in the germline V gene. The CDR3 sequence: CASSLEVGTAGSQYF. DNA for the CDR3: TGTGCCAGCAGCTTAGAGGTGGGGACAGCTGGCAGCCAGTACTTC.

This rearrangement joins TRBV5-1 to TRBJ1-3; TRBD1 matches 7 bases. The trim removed 4 bases at V and 1 base at J, leaving 8 bases unmatched. CDR1 SGHRS and CDR2 YFSETQ come from the germline V gene. This CDR3 is 16 amino acids long. In DNA, the CDR3 is TGCGCCAGCAGCGACCGACAGGGTAGTTCTGGAAACACCATATATTTT. Translation gives CASSDRQGSSGNTIYF. The complete variable domain, with remaining parts taken from reference TRBV5-1 and TRBJ1-3, reads KAGVTQTPRYLIKTRGQQVTLSCSPISGHRSVSWYQQTPGQGLQFLFEYFSETQRNKGNFPGRFSGRQFSNSRSEMNVSTLELGDSALYLCASSDRQGSSGNTIYFGEGSWLTVV.

V is TRBV25-1 and J is TRBJ1-6; tentatively, D is TRBD1 (5 bases). Germline CDR1 and CDR2: MGHDK and SYGVNS. Between the trimmed V and J ends, which lost 3 bases and 7 bases, there was a span of 16 bases. CDR3 size: 16 residues. CDR3 DNA: TGTGCCAGCAGTGAGAGGACACAAGGTTTCAATTCACCCCTCCACTTT. As protein: CASSERTQGFNSPLHF.

The rearrangement joins TRBV6-1 to TRBJ2-7, with a possible D match to TRBD2 (5 bases). The germline CDR1 and CDR2 sequences are MNHNS and SASEGT. CDR3 size: 14 residues. Trimming took off 3 bases at V and 3 bases at J, with 12 bases between the two ends. The CDR3 is CASSEDFRGYEQYF. The CDR3 nucleotides read TGTGCCAGCAGTGAGGACTTCCGAGGCTACGAGCAGTACTTC.

This chain connects TRBV4-3 to TRBJ2-7; 9 bases fit TRBD1. J was trimmed by 4 bases and V by 1 base; bases with no gene match: 8. The CDR3 has 16 residues. CDR1 LGHNA and CDR2 YSLEER come from the germline V gene. CDR3 nucleotides: TGCGCCAGCAGCCAAGTTTTTACAGGGGGCGCGTACGAGCAGTACTTC. Amino acids: CASSQVFTGGAYEQYF.

The V gene is TRBV27, the J gene TRBJ1-4; 9 bases fit TRBD1. This CDR3 has 15 amino acids. Germline lookup yields CDR1 MNHEY and CDR2 SMNVEV (reference sequence). The junction had 8 bases not matched to a gene; V was cut back by 4 bases and J by 8 bases. The CDR3 is CASSSWDREREKLFF. The CDR3 DNA sequence: TGTGCCAGCAGTTCCTGGGACAGGGAGCGAGAAAAACTGTTTTTT.

The chain joins TRBV7-2 to TRBJ1-2, with 10 bases aligning to TRBD1. There are 15 residues in the CDR3. V was pared by 5 bases and J by 4 bases, with 7 bases of the junction left unmatched. CDR1 and CDR2 (germline): SGHTA, FQGNSA. The CDR3 region has the DNA TGTGCCAGCAGCCCCGGGACAGGGGATGGCTATGGCTACACCTTC. As protein: CASSPGTGDGYGYTF. The full variable domain, its missing parts supplied by reference TRBV7-2 and TRBJ1-2, is GAGVSQSPSNKVTEKGKDVELRCDPISGHTALYWYRQSLGQGLEFLIYFQGNSAPDKSGLPSDRFSAERTGGSVSTLTIQRTQQEDSAVYLCASSPGTGDGYGYTFGSGTRLTVV.

The chain uses TRBV4-2 and TRBJ2-5, with 7 nucleotides matching TRBD2. The V gene's germline CDR1 is LGHNA and CDR2 YNFKEQ. This CDR3 spans 16 amino acids. V dropped 0 bases and J dropped 5; count of bases not matched to a gene: 9. The CDR3 nucleotides read TGTGCCAGCAGCCAAGATGGCGGGGGTGCCGACGAGACCCAGTACTTC. Translating gives CASSQDGGGADETQYF.

This chain connects TRBV28 to TRBJ2-2, with TRBD2 identical over 8 bases. V shed 2 bases and J 7 bases; nucleotides not matched to a gene: 6. Germline assignment: CDR1 MDHEN and CDR2 SYDVKM. CDR3 length: 15 residues. CDR3 protein: CASSLAGRAHGELFF. In DNA, the CDR3 is TGTGCCAGCAGTTTAGCCGGGAGGGCCCACGGGGAGCTGTTTTTT.

This clone appeared a single time. The chain employs TRBV10-2 and TRBJ2-1; the match to TRBD2 covers 12 bases. J was trimmed by 5 bases and V by 4 bases; bases with no gene match: 6. The CDR3 loop spans 16 amino acids. Germline V gene sequence: CDR1 WSHSY, CDR2 SAAADI. CDR3 bases: TGCGCCAGCAGTGTGGCTAGCGGGAGGGCCCACAATGAGCAGTTCTTC. Its protein product is CASSVASGRAHNEQFF.

This chain uses TRBV7-9 with TRBJ1-3, with unresolved D. The germline CDR1 and CDR2 sequences are SEHNR and FQNEAQ (reference sequence). The CDR3 sequence is 15 residues long. The V and J ends lost 5 bases and 0 bases respectively, with 11 bases between them. CDR3 residues: CASSHSRNSGNTIYF. The CDR3 DNA sequence: TGTGCCAGCAGCCACAGCCGCAACTCTGGAAACACCATATATTTT.

V is TRBV2 and J is TRBJ2-3, with 7 bases fitting TRBD1. The CDR3 sequence is 14 residues long. The V gene's germline CDR1 is SNHLY and CDR2 FYNNEI. The trim removed 7 bases at V and 0 bases at J, leaving 4 bases unmatched. CDR3 coding DNA: TGTGCCAGCACTCGGGACAGCAGCACAGATACGCAGTATTTT. Its translation is CASTRDSSTDTQYF.

The rearrangement joins TRBV30 to TRBJ1-2; 10 bases fit TRBD1. V shed 4 bases, J shed 0 bases, and the junction held 14 bases outside the gene matches. Looked up from germline, CDR1 is GTSNPN and CDR2 is SVGIG (reference sequence). The CDR3 extends over 18 amino acids. CDR3 sequence (DNA): TGTGCCTGGAATTCTCCGGGACAGGGGAGTAGGGCTAACTATGGCTACACCTTC. Its protein product is CAWNSPGQGSRANYGYTF.

The V call is TRBV18, the J call TRBJ1-5; the match to TRBD1 covers 9 bases. Germline V gene sequence: CDR1 KGHSH, CDR2 LQKENI. With V trimmed by 3 bases and J by 4 bases, 4 bases remained unmatched. The CDR3 consists of 15 residues. The CDR3 DNA sequence: TGTGCCAGCTCACCGGACAGGGGCGGAAATCAGCCCCAGCATTTT. Protein sequence: CASSPDRGGNQPQHF.

This clone was recorded only once. V usage is TRBV28 and J usage is TRBJ2-3; D may be TRBD2 (6 bases). Trimming stripped 4 bases from V and 5 bases from J, with 22 bases between. The CDR3 has 17 amino acids. The germline V gene encodes CDR1 MDHEN and CDR2 SYDVKM. The CDR3 DNA reads TGTGCCAGCAGTTATATGGGTATAGCGGATGGGCTAGATACGCAGTATTTT. As protein: CASSYMGIADGLDTQYF.